A single sample gave rise to the 24 T cell receptor beta chains below, sequenced in a study of cytomegalovirus exposure and HLA in healthy donors (dated by TCRdb to about 2017). Library creation used the immunoSEQ multiplex PCR assay. TCRdb stores this immuneACCESS table with in-frame sequences only. Part of the clones is absent; in the studies checked, under half of the shortfall reflects unresolved V genes, and no reason is known for the rest. This sample has some 170,000 clones in its table, and around nine tenths of those were observed once. The ten top clones hold approximately 2.5% of the sample. Specimen: PBMCs. These receptors were taken from a man aged 18 to 29 in good health and CMV-seropositive.

The J gene is TRBJ2-7, the V gene TRBV28; 10 bases fit TRBD2. The CDR3 length is 15 residues. Germline lookup yields CDR1 MDHEN and CDR2 SYDVKM. V was clipped by 3 bases and J by 2 bases; unmatched bases: 4. The DNA of the CDR3 is TGTGCCAGCAGTTTCAGCGGGAGGGCCCCCTACGAGCAGTACTTC. Its translation is CASSFSGRAPYEQYF.

This chain connects TRBV6-1 to TRBJ2-1; D perhaps matches TRBD1 (6 bases). V was pared by 6 bases and J by 11 bases, with 11 bases between. In germline, CDR1 is MNHNS, CDR2 SASEGT. The CDR3 is 11 amino acids. The chain's CDR3 is CASSLQGKQFF. The DNA of the CDR3 is TGTGCCAGCAGCTTACAGGGTAAGCAGTTCTTC.

The chain uses TRBV7-9 and TRBJ2-3; TRBD2 matches at 8 bases. The trim removed 1 base at V and 11 bases at J, leaving 2 bases unmatched. CDR3 length: 12 amino acids. The germline V gene has CDR1 SEHNR and CDR2 FQNEAQ (reference sequence). CDR3 sequence (DNA): TGTGCCAGCAGCTTAGGCGCGGGGGGGCAGTATTTT. Translation gives CASSLGAGGQYF.

V usage is TRBV11-2 and J usage is TRBJ1-1; D perhaps matches TRBD1 (5 bases). The ends were cut back, 1 base at V and 7 bases at J, with 16 bases in the middle. Per the germline V gene, CDR1 is SGHAT and CDR2 is FQNNGV. This CDR3 contains 15 residues. Here the CDR3 reads CASSLASSGGIEAFF. The CDR3 nucleotides read TGTGCCAGCAGCTTAGCCTCCAGTGGGGGGATTGAAGCTTTCTTT.

The gene calls are TRBV9 and TRBJ1-1; D possibly corresponds to TRBD1 (5 bases). Germline V CDR1 and CDR2: SGDLS, YYNGEE. V lost 2 bases, J lost 4 bases, and 12 bases lay in between. CDR3 length: 14 amino acids. CDR3 region: CASSVRQSSTEAFF. Written as DNA, the CDR3 is TGTGCCAGCAGCGTCCGACAGAGCTCCACTGAAGCTTTCTTT.

This sequence joins TRBV27 and TRBJ2-1; possibly TRBD1 for D (5 bases). Germline V CDR1 and CDR2: MNHEY, SMNVEV (reference sequence). This CDR3 is 15 amino acids long. The V and J ends lost 0 bases and 8 bases respectively, with 14 bases between them. The CDR3 is CASSLSVRTGHEQFF. CDR3 DNA sequence: TGTGCCAGCAGTTTATCGGTACGAACAGGCCATGAGCAGTTCTTC.

J is TRBJ1-5 and V is TRBV7-2; perhaps TRBD1 as D (5 bases). CDR3 size: 14 residues. Germline V CDR1 and CDR2: SGHTA, FQGNSA. Trimming took 5 bases from V and 12 from J, leaving 20 bases between them. CDR3 sequence reads: CASSRTTGEFVQHF. CDR3 sequence (DNA): TGTGCCAGCAGCCGAACCACAGGTGAATTCGTCCAGCATTTT. Using reference TRBV7-2 and TRBJ1-5 for the parts outside the CDR3, the full variable domain is GAGVSQSPSNKVTEKGKDVELRCDPISGHTALYWYRQSLGQGLEFLIYFQGNSAPDKSGLPSDRFSAERTGGSVSTLTIQRTQQEDSAVYLCASSRTTGEFVQHFGDGTRLSIL.

The V and J genes are TRBV6-5 and TRBJ2-2, with a weak D call TRBD2 (5 bases). V was pared by 6 bases and J by 7 bases, with 15 bases between. The CDR3 consists of 14 residues. CDR1 and CDR2 from the germline V gene are MNHEY and SVGAGI. DNA of the CDR3: TGTGCCAGCAGCCCTCGACTAAGCGTCGGGGAGCTGTTTTTT. Translating it yields CASSPRLSVGELFF.

This chain links TRBV9 with TRBJ2-6; TRBD1 is a possible D gene (5 bases). The V end lost 5 bases, the J end lost 0 bases, and 18 bases lay between the germline ends. In germline, CDR1 is SGDLS, CDR2 YYNGEE. The CDR3 consists of 18 residues. The DNA for the CDR3 is TGTGCCAGCAGTCTCACCCCCGACAGTCGCTCTGGGGCCAACGTCCTGACTTTC. As protein: CASSLTPDSRSGANVLTF.

The V call is TRBV29-1, the J call TRBJ2-3, with 9 nucleotides matching TRBD2. V shed 7 bases and J 4 bases; nucleotides not matched to a gene: 12. The CDR3 is 15 amino acids. CDR1 and CDR2 (germline): SQVTM, ANQGSEA. The CDR3: CSEERRAGGADTQYF. The CDR3, as DNA: TGCAGCGAAGAGAGGCGCGCGGGAGGGGCAGATACGCAGTATTTT.

V and J are TRBV7-9 and TRBJ2-2; TRBD1 is a possible D gene (6 bases). CDR1 is SEHNR, CDR2 FQNEAQ, per germline (reference sequence). V gave up 2 bases and J gave up 4 bases, with 8 bases separating them. CDR3 length: 14 residues. The CDR3 DNA follows: TGTGCCAGCAGCTTAACGACAGGCACCGGGGAGCTGTTTTTT. Protein sequence: CASSLTTGTGELFF. Combining the CDR3 with reference TRBV7-9 and TRBJ2-2 gives the whole variable domain DTGVSQNPRHKITKRGQNVTFRCDPISEHNRLYWYRQTLGQGPEFLTYFQNEAQLEKSRLLSDRFSAERPKGSFSTLEIQRTEQGDSAMYLCASSLTTGTGELFFGEGSRLTVL.

J is TRBJ1-1 and V is TRBV9; D gene uncertain. CDR3 length equals 13 residues. V lost 4 bases and J 2 bases, leaving 9 bases between the germline ends. Germline CDR1 is SGDLS and CDR2 is YYNGEE. The CDR3 DNA sequence: TGTGCCAGCAGCTCTTTAATAAACACTGAAGCTTTCTTT. This encodes CASSSLINTEAFF.

The rearrangement uses TRBV27 and TRBJ2-2, with D perhaps TRBD1 (5 bases). CDR3 length equals 15 residues. Looked up from germline, CDR1 is MNHEY and CDR2 is SMNVEV (reference sequence). Trimming removed 6 bases from V and 6 bases from J, with 17 bases in between. The CDR3 nucleotides read TGTGCCAGCAGCCAAAGGACAACTCCTCCCGGGGAGCTGTTTTTT. Protein sequence: CASSQRTTPPGELFF.

The chain couples TRBV30 to TRBJ2-7; 7 bases match TRBD2. With 3 bases clipped from V and 1 base from J, the junction kept 15 bases outside the gene matches. The V gene's germline CDR1 is GTSNPN and CDR2 SVGIG (reference sequence). The CDR3 spans 17 residues. The chain's CDR3 is CAWRIGYRGVGSYEQYF. The CDR3 bases are TGTGCCTGGAGAATTGGGTATCGGGGGGTGGGATCCTACGAGCAGTACTTC.

The chain links TRBV6-5 to TRBJ2-7, with D tentatively TRBD1 (6 bases). V lost 5 bases and J 1 base, leaving 12 bases between the germline ends. Germline values: CDR1 MNHEY, CDR2 SVGAGI. This CDR3 is built from 14 residues. Here the CDR3 DNA reads TGTGCCAGCAGTAGAGACAGGCTTTCCTACGAGCAGTACTTC. Translated: CASSRDRLSYEQYF.

This clone occurred once. The rearrangement joins TRBV7-2 to TRBJ2-7, with TRBD1 as a possible D gene (5 bases). The germline V gene has CDR1 SGHTA and CDR2 FQGNSA. The CDR3 runs to 14 residues. V lost 0 bases to trimming and J lost 3 bases, with 9 bases between them. Written as DNA, the CDR3 is TGTGCCAGCAGCTTAGCGGCAGGGTTCTACGAGCAGTACTTC. This codes for CASSLAAGFYEQYF.

This clone was recorded once. The chain uses TRBV28 and TRBJ2-2; no clear D gene. Germline CDR1 MDHEN, CDR2 SYDVKM. The CDR3 extends over 13 amino acids. Trimming shortened V by 7 bases and J by 3 bases, and 9 bases separated the two germline ends. The CDR3 reads CASIYSDTGELFF. CDR3 DNA: TGTGCCAGCATCTACTCGGACACCGGGGAGCTGTTTTTT.

This chain joins TRBV4-3 and TRBJ1-1; 8 bases map to TRBD1. J was trimmed by 4 bases and V by 6 bases; bases with no gene match: 10. The CDR3 sequence is 15 residues long. CDR1 is LGHNA and CDR2 is YSLEER in the germline V gene. CDR3 DNA: TGCGCCAGCAGACGAATAGGAACAGGGGGCACTGAAGCTTTCTTT. This codes for CASRRIGTGGTEAFF.

The V gene is TRBV18, the J gene TRBJ2-3, with 7 bases matching TRBD2. Per germline, CDR1 KGHSH and CDR2 LQKENI. The ends lost 3 bases at V and 4 bases at J; junction bases unmatched: 7. CDR3 length equals 15 residues. The CDR3 protein is CASSPRLAESDTQYF. The CDR3 DNA sequence: TGTGCCAGCTCACCTCGACTAGCAGAATCAGATACGCAGTATTTT.

This sequence joins TRBV11-2 and TRBJ1-2; D possibly corresponds to TRBD1 (5 bases). The CDR3 spans 17 residues. V lost 5 bases and J lost 3, with 22 bases in between. The germline gives CDR1 SGHAT, CDR2 FQNNGV. CDR3 residues: CASSPRPPGPRDYGYTF. In DNA form, the CDR3 reads TGTGCCAGCAGCCCACGACCTCCGGGTCCCAGGGACTATGGCTACACCTTC.

V and J are TRBV19 and TRBJ1-2, with no clear D. The CDR3 covers 13 residues. The germline V and J ends were trimmed by 7 bases and 0 bases, with 9 bases remaining between them. Germline CDR1 and CDR2: LNHDA and SQIVND (reference sequence). DNA of the CDR3: TGTGCCAGTACAAGAGGTGCTAACTATGGCTACACCTTC. It yields the protein CASTRGANYGYTF.

Turning to this clone: A read error may produce the germline difference seen at one junction end. The V gene is TRBV7-7, the J gene TRBJ2-5; 8 bases line up with TRBD2. Germline lookup yields CDR1 SSHAT and CDR2 FNYEAQ (reference sequence). The CDR3 has 15 amino acids. CDR3 amino acids: CASSLDSLGLAGLHF. Here the CDR3 DNA reads TGTGCTAGCAGCTTAGACTCTCTGGGGCTAGCGGGCCTCCACTTC.

Points on this clone: The same CDR3 can be traced to other DNA sequences in this sample. The chain links TRBV7-2 to TRBJ2-3; no clear D gene. Trimming removed 5 bases from V and 2 bases from J, with 5 bases in between. Germline CDR1 is SGHTA and CDR2 is FQGNSA. The CDR3 extends over 12 amino acids. The CDR3 nucleotides are TGTGCCAGCAGCCCTTTCACAGATACGCAGTATTTT. Protein: CASSPFTDTQYF.

This chain connects TRBV5-4 to TRBJ1-1; D not certain. V gave up 1 base and J gave up 4 bases, with 17 bases separating them. Germline V gene sequence: CDR1 SGHNT, CDR2 YYREEE (reference sequence). The CDR3 has 16 residues. CDR3 coding DNA: TGTGCCAGCAGCTTGTCCGGCGGGGTCGAGAGCACTGAAGCTTTCTTT. It codes for CASSLSGGVESTEAFF.